One and the same sample provided the 7 T cell receptor beta chains below, sequenced in a study of early T cells in non-severe SARS-CoV-2 infection. TCRdb analysed the 5' RACE reads with MiXCR anew, one entry per CDR3 protein. Here the sample spans 85,000 to 90,000 distinct CDR3 sequences, 13% to 15% being singletons. Sample: whole blood. The source of these receptors is an adult who was a healthcare worker with PCR-confirmed SARS-CoV-2 infection or an uninfected control (not recorded which).

This clonotype turned up a few times. The J gene is TRBJ1-4, the V gene TRBV29-1, with D maybe TRBD1 (6 bases). The V end was cut by 0 bases, the J end by 6 bases, with 14 bases between. Germline loops: CDR1 SQVTM, CDR2 ANQGSEA. This CDR3 has 15 amino acids. CDR3 DNA sequence: TGCAGCGTTGAAGATCGGGTAGGGGGTTATGAAAAACTGTTTTTT. Translation gives CSVEDRVGGYEKLFF.

This clonotype appeared a few times. The V and J genes are TRBV7-9 and TRBJ2-3; D not certain. The CDR3 loop spans 15 amino acids. Germline V CDR1 and CDR2: SEHNR, FQNEAQ (reference sequence). The ends were cut back, 3 bases at V and 2 bases at J, with 12 bases in the middle. Here the CDR3 DNA reads TGTGCCAGCAGCTTTGGTGGGGTTCCCACAGATACGCAGTATTTT. Protein product: CASSFGGVPTDTQYF.

Ten or more counts support this clonotype. The V gene is TRBV10-3, the J gene TRBJ1-2; 10 bases agree with TRBD1. Germline CDR1 is ENHRY and CDR2 is SYGVKD. V shed 0 bases and J 4 bases; nucleotides not matched to a gene: 5. There are 16 residues in the CDR3. CDR3 region: CAISESTTGGFYGYTF. For the CDR3, the DNA is TGTGCCATCAGTGAGTCTACGACAGGGGGCTTCTATGGCTACACCTTC.

The rearrangement uses TRBV7-9 and TRBJ2-1; no reliable D call. The V gene's germline CDR1 is SEHNR and CDR2 FQNEAQ (reference sequence). Between the trimmed V and J ends, which lost 5 bases and 10 bases, there was a span of 15 bases. This CDR3 contains 13 residues. The CDR3 nucleotides are TGTGCCAGCAGCCCAGGTCAGATACAAGAGCAGTTCTTC. Residues: CASSPGQIQEQFF.

The table lists this clonotype with many counts. V is TRBV9 and J is TRBJ1-2; no clear D. This CDR3 region has 15 residues. Trimming removed 4 bases at V and 7 bases at J, with 20 bases between. Germline CDR1 and CDR2: SGDLS and YYNGEE. CDR3 residues: CASSPRTPFPAGYTF. CDR3 in DNA: TGTGCCAGCAGCCCCAGAACCCCCTTCCCTGCTGGCTACACCTTC.

J is TRBJ2-1 and V is TRBV11-1, with D possibly matching TRBD1 (6 bases). CDR3 length equals 18 residues. Germline values: CDR1 SGHAT, CDR2 FQDESV (reference sequence). V was clipped by 4 bases and J by 0 bases, with 19 bases between them. The CDR3 nucleotides are TGTGCCAGCAGCTGGAGACAGGTCCCGCGAAGCTCCTACAATGAGCAGTTCTTC. It specifies CASSWRQVPRSSYNEQFF.

Only a few counts were recorded for this clonotype. This chain joins TRBV19 and TRBJ2-5; D remains ambiguous. The ends were cut back, 8 bases at V and 4 bases at J, with 11 bases in the middle. CDR1 is LNHDA and CDR2 is SQIVND in the germline V gene (reference sequence). The CDR3 spans 12 residues. The CDR3 DNA sequence: TGTGCCAGTCGAGACCCCCGAGAGACCCAGTACTTC. It translates to CASRDPRETQYF.